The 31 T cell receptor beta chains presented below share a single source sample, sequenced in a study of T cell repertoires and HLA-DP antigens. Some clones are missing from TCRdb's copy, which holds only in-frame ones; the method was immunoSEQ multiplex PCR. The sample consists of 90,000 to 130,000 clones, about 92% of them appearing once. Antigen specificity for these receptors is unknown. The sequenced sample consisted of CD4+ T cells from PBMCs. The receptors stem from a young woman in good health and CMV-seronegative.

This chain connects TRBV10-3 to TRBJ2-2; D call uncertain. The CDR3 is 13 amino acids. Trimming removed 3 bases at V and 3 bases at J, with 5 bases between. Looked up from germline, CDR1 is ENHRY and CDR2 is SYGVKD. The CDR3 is CAISDYDTGELFF. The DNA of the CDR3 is TGTGCCATCAGTGATTACGACACCGGGGAGCTGTTTTTT.

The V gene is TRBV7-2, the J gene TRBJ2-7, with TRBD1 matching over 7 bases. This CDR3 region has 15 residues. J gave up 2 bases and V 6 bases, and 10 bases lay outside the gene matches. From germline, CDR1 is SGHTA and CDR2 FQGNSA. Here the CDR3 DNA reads TGTGCCAGCAGTCCGATACCGGGACAGCCCTACGAGCAGTACTTC. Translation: CASSPIPGQPYEQYF.

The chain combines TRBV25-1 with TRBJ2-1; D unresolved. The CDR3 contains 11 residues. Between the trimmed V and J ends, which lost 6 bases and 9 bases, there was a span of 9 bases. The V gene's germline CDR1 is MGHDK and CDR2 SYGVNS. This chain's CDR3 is CASRRNGEQFF. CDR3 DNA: TGTGCCAGCAGACGGAATGGTGAGCAGTTCTTC.

The CDR3 is CASSYRTLDNEQFF. CDR3 in DNA: TGCGCCAGCAGCTACAGGACCCTAGACAATGAGCAGTTCTTC. The chain links TRBV5-1 to TRBJ2-1, with D perhaps TRBD1 (5 bases). Germline V gene lookup returns CDR1 SGHRS and CDR2 YFSETQ. The CDR3 runs 14 residues. Trimming removed 3 bases from V and 5 bases from J, with 12 bases in between.

The DNA for the CDR3 is TGTGCCAGCAGCCGCCCTCGGGGGCGAAGCACTGAAGCTTTCTTT. It is translated as CASSRPRGRSTEAFF. This rearrangement joins TRBV7-9 to TRBJ1-1; weak D call: TRBD1 (6 bases). The germline V and J ends were trimmed by 5 bases and 4 bases, with 17 bases remaining between them. The germline gives CDR1 SEHNR, CDR2 FQNEAQ (reference sequence). The CDR3 runs 15 residues.

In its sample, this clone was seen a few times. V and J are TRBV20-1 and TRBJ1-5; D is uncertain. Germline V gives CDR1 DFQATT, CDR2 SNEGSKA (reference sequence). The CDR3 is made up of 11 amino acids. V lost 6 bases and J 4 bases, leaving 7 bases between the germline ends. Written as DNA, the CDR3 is TGCAGTGCCGGAACGAATCAGCCCCAGCATTTT. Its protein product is CSAGTNQPQHF.

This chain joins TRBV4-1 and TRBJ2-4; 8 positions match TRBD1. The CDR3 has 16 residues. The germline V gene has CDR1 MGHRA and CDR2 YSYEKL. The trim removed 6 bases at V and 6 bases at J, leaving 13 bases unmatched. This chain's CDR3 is CASRQLGQASRNIQYF. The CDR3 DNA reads TGCGCCAGCAGGCAACTGGGACAGGCCTCAAGAAACATTCAGTACTTC.

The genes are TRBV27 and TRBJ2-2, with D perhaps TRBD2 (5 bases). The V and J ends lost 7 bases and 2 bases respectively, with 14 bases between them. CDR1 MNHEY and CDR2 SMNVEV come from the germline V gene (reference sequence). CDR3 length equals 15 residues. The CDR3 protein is CASTPPGTNTGELFF. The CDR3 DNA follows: TGTGCCAGCACCCCACCGGGAACCAACACCGGGGAGCTGTTTTTT.

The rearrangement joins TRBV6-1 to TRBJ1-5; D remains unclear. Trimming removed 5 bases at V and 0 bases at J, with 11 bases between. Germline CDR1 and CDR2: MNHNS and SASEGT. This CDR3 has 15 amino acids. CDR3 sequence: CASSPFVHSNQPQHF. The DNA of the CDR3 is TGTGCCAGCAGTCCCTTCGTACATAGCAATCAGCCCCAGCATTTT.

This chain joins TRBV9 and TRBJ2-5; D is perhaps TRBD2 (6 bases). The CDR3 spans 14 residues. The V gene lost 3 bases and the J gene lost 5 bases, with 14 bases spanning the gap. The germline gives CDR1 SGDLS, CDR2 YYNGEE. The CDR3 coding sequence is TGTGCCAGCAGCGGTGGCGGGACGGGCGAGACCCAGTACTTC. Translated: CASSGGGTGETQYF. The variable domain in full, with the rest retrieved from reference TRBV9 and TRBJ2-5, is DSGVTQTPKHLITATGQRVTLRCSPRSGDLSVYWYQQSLDQGLQFLIQYYNGEERAKGNILERFSAQQFPDLHSELNLSSLELGDSALYFCASSGGGTGETQYFGPGTRLLVL.

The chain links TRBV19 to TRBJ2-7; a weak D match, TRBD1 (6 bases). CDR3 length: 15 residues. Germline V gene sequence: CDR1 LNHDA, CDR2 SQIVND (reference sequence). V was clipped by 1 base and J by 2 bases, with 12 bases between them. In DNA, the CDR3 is TGTGCCAGTAGTATAGCCGACAGGCCCACCTACGAGCAGTACTTC. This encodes CASSIADRPTYEQYF.

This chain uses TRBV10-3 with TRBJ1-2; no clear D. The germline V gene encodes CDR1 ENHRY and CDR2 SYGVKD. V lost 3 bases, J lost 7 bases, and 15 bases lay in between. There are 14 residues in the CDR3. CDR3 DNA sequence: TGTGCCATCAGTGACGGGCCGTCCACGGGTGGCTACACCTTC. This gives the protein CAISDGPSTGGYTF.

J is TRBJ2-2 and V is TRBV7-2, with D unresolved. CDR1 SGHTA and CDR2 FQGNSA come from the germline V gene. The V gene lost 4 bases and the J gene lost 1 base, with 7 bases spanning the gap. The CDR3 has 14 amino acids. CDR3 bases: TGTGCCAGCAGCTACTCACAGAACACCGGGGAGCTGTTTTTT. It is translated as CASSYSQNTGELFF.

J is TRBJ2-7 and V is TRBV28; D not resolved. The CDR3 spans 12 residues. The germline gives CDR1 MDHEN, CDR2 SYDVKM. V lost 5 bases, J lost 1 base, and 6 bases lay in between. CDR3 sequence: CASSQESYEQYV. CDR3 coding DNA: TGTGCCAGCAGTCAGGAGTCCTACGAGCAGTACGTC.

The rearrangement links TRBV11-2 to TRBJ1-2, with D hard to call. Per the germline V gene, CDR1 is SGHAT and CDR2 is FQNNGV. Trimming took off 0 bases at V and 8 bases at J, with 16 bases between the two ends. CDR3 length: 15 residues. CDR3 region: CASSLDRQQMRGYTF. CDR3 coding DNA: TGTGCCAGCAGCTTAGACCGGCAGCAGATGAGGGGCTACACCTTC.

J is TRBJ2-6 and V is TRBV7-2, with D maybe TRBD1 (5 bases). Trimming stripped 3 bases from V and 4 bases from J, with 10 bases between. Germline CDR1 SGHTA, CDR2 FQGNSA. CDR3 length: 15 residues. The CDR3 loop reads CASSFDSGGANVLTF. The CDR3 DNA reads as TGTGCCAGCAGCTTCGACAGTGGCGGGGCCAACGTCCTGACTTTC.

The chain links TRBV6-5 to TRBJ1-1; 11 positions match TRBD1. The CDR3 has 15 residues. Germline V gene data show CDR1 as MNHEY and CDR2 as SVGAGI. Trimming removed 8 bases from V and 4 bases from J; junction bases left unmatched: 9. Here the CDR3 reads CASSTPGTGGTEAFF. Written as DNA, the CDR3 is TGTGCCAGCTCCACACCGGGGACAGGGGGCACTGAAGCTTTCTTT.

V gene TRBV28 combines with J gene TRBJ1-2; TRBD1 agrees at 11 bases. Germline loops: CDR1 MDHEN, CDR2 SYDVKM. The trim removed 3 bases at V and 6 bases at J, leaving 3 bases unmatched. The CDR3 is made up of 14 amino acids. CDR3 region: CASSLRGQGDGYTF. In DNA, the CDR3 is TGTGCCAGCAGTTTGAGGGGACAGGGGGATGGCTACACCTTC.

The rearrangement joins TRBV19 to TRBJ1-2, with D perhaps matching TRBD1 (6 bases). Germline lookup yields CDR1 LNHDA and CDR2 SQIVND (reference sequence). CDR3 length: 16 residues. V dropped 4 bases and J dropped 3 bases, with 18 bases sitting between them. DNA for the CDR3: TGTGCCAGTAGTACCCTCCTTGGGGGGCGAGACTATGGCTACACCTTC. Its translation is CASSTLLGGRDYGYTF.

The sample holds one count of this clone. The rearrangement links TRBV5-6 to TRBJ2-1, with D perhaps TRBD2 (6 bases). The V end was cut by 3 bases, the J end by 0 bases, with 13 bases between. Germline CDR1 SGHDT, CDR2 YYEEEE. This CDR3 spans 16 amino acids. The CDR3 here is CASSSRGTSSYNEQFF. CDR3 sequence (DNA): TGTGCCAGCAGCTCTCGCGGGACGAGCTCCTACAATGAGCAGTTCTTC.

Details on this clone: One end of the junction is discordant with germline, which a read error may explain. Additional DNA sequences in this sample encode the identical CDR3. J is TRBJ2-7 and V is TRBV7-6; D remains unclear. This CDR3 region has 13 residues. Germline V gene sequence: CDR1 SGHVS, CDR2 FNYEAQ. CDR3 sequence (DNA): TGTGCCAGCAGCCCCCAAGGGCGCGACGAACAGTACTTC. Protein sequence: CASSPQGRDEQYF.

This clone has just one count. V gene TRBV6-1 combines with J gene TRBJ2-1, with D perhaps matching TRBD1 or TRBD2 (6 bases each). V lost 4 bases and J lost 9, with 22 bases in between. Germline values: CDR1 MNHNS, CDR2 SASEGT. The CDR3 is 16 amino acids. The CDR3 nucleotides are TGTGCCAGCAGTGGCGGAGGGGGACGGCTAACACCTGAGCAGTTCTTC. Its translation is CASSGGGGRLTPEQFF.

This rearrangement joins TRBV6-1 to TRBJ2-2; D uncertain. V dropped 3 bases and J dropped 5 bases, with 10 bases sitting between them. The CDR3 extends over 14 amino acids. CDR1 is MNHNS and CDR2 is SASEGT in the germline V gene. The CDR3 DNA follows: TGTGCCAGCAGTGAGAAACAAAATACCGGGGAGCTGTTTTTT. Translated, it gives CASSEKQNTGELFF.

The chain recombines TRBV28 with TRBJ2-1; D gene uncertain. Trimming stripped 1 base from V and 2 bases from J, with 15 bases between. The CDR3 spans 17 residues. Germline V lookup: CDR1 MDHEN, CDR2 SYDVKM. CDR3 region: CASSLSPRLLAYNEQFF. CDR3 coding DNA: TGTGCCAGCAGTTTATCCCCCAGGCTGCTAGCCTACAATGAGCAGTTCTTC.

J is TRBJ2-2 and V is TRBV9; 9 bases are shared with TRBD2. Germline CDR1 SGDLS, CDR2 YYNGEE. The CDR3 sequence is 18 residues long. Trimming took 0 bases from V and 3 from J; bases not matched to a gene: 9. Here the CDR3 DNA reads TGTGCCAGCAGCGTAGGTTTAGCGGGGGATCGGGACACCGGGGAGCTGTTTTTT. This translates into CASSVGLAGDRDTGELFF.

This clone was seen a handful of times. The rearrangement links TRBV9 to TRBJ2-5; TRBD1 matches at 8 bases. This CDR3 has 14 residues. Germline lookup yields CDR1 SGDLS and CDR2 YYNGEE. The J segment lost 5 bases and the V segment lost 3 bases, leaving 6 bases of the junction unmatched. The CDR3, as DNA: TGTGCCAGCAGCGCACAGGGGGGTCGGGAGACCCAGTACTTC. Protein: CASSAQGGRETQYF.

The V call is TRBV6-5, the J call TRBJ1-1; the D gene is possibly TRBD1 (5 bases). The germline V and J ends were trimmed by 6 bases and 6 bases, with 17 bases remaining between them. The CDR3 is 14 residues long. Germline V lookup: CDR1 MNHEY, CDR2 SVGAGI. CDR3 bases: TGTGCCAGCAGCCTTTTCAGGGATAGAGCTGAAGCTTTCTTT. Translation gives CASSLFRDRAEAFF.

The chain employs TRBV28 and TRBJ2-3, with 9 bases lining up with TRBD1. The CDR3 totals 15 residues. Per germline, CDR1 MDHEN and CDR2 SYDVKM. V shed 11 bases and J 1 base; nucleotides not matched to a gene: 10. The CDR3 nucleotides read TGTGCCGACAACCACCGGGACAGGGGCACAGATACGCAGTATTTT. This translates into CADNHRDRGTDTQYF.

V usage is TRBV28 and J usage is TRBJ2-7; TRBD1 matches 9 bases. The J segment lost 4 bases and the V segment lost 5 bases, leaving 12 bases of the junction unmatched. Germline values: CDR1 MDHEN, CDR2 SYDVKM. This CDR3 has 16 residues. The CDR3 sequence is CASSGYGQGKAYEQYF. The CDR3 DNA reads TGTGCCAGCAGTGGGTACGGACAGGGGAAGGCTTACGAGCAGTACTTC.

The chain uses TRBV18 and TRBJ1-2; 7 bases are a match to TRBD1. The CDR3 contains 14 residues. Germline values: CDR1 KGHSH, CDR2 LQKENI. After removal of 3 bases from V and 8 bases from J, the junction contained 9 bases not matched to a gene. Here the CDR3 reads CASSPPTGPRGYTF. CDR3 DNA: TGTGCCAGCTCACCCCCGACAGGGCCGAGGGGCTACACCTTC.

For the CDR3, the DNA is TGTGCCAGCAGCTCGCGGGGGAATCACTACGAGCAGTACTTC. Translation gives CASSSRGNHYEQYF. The V call is TRBV28, the J call TRBJ2-7; 7 bases line up with TRBD2. V shed 6 bases and J 3 bases; nucleotides not matched to a gene: 8. Germline lookup yields CDR1 MDHEN and CDR2 SYDVKM. The CDR3 contains 14 residues.